The 21 T cell receptor beta chains presented below share a single source sample, sequenced in a study of blood T cell repertoires in COVID-19. Profiled with immunoSEQ multiplex PCR; TCRdb holds only in-frame clones, not every one. The sample has approximately 110,000 clones; about 85% are singletons. Source material: peripheral blood. Receptor source: a woman older than 75 with COVID-19, enrolled during active disease.

The rearrangement links TRBV25-1 to TRBJ1-1; 7 nucleotides line up with TRBD1. The ends lost 4 bases at V and 4 bases at J; junction bases unmatched: 15. The germline gives CDR1 MGHDK, CDR2 SYGVNS. This CDR3 comprises 17 residues. CDR3 loop: CASSAPNSGQAGTEAFF. CDR3 nucleotides: TGTGCCAGCAGTGCCCCAAATTCCGGACAGGCGGGCACTGAAGCTTTCTTT.

The V and J genes are TRBV24-1 and TRBJ2-3, with D possibly TRBD2 on 6 matching bases. This CDR3 is 16 amino acids long. Per the germline V gene, CDR1 is KGHDR and CDR2 is SFDVKD. V lost 5 bases to trimming and J lost 1 base, with 15 bases between them. In DNA, the CDR3 is TGTGCCACCAGTGCCGCTTCGGGGGACGGCACAGATACGCAGTATTTT. It codes for CATSAASGDGTDTQYF.

The chain joins TRBV6-5 to TRBJ2-1; maybe TRBD1 (6 bases). The V and J ends lost 4 bases and 7 bases respectively, with 14 bases between them. This CDR3 spans 14 amino acids. CDR1 MNHEY and CDR2 SVGAGI come from the germline V gene. In DNA form, the CDR3 reads TGTGCCAGCAGTTTAGGACAGCGACCGAATGAGCAGTTCTTC. This translates into CASSLGQRPNEQFF.

The chain uses TRBV6-6 and TRBJ2-2, with 7 positions matching TRBD2. Germline CDR1 reads MNHNY; CDR2 reads SVGAGI (reference sequence). The CDR3 covers 13 residues. The V gene end was trimmed by 11 bases and the J gene end by 4 bases; junction bases not matched to a gene: 7. CDR3 in amino acids: CAAGGLPTGELFF. The CDR3 bases are TGTGCCGCTGGGGGACTACCCACCGGGGAGCTGTTTTTT.

The V gene is TRBV19, the J gene TRBJ2-1, with D possibly TRBD1 on 5 matching bases. The CDR3 loop spans 14 amino acids. Germline V gives CDR1 LNHDA, CDR2 SQIVND (reference sequence). V was clipped by 3 bases and J by 8 bases, with 14 bases between them. The CDR3 DNA is TGTGCCAGTAGTATCCCAGGGTTGTCGGATGAGCAGTTCTTC. Protein product: CASSIPGLSDEQFF.

This clone occurred once. The rearrangement links TRBV5-6 to TRBJ2-1, with 12 positions matching TRBD2. CDR1 and CDR2 from the germline V gene are SGHDT and YYEEEE. The length of the CDR3 is 16 residues. Losses at the gene ends were 0 bases for V and 9 bases for J; bases not matched to a gene: 7. CDR3 sequence reads: CASSLATSGRRVEQFF. CDR3 DNA: TGTGCCAGCAGCTTGGCGACTAGCGGGAGACGGGTTGAGCAGTTCTTC.

This clone was counted only a few times. This rearrangement joins TRBV13 to TRBJ2-5; D gene ambiguous. Germline CDR1 is PRHDT and CDR2 is FYEKMQ (reference sequence). This CDR3 is 13 amino acids long. V was clipped by 2 bases and J by 5 bases, with 9 bases between them. This chain's CDR3 is CASSLTRWETQYF. DNA for the CDR3: TGTGCCAGCAGCTTAACGCGGTGGGAGACCCAGTACTTC.

This clone has only one observation. The rearrangement joins TRBV7-2 to TRBJ2-7; the D gene is possibly TRBD1 (5 bases). The CDR3 sequence is 14 residues long. Per germline, CDR1 SGHTA and CDR2 FQGNSA. V was trimmed by 4 bases and J by 6 bases, leaving 16 bases between them. CDR3 sequence: CASSYYDSTSEQYF. Written as DNA, the CDR3 is TGTGCCAGCAGCTACTACGACAGCACGAGCGAGCAGTACTTC.

J is TRBJ2-7 and V is TRBV3-1 (or the pseudogene TRBV3-2); tentative D call: TRBD2 (6 bases). Germline loops: CDR1 LGHDT, CDR2 YNNKEL (reference sequence). The CDR3 has 15 amino acids. The germline V and J ends were trimmed by 0 bases and 6 bases, with 15 bases remaining between them. This chain's CDR3 is CASSQDRARRGEQYF. CDR3 coding DNA: TGTGCCAGCAGCCAAGATAGGGCTAGGCGGGGCGAGCAGTACTTC.

The table lists this clone with a count of one. V and J are TRBV6-5 and TRBJ1-5; D possibly corresponds to TRBD1 (5 bases). Germline-derived CDR1 and CDR2 are MNHEY and SVGAGI. V was pared by 7 bases and J by 3 bases, with 16 bases between. CDR3 length: 15 residues. DNA for the CDR3: TGTGCCAGCAAGGACCTCGGGGGGGTCAATCAGCCCCAGCATTTT. Amino acids: CASKDLGGVNQPQHF.

CDR3 nucleotides: TGTGCCAGCAGCCAAGGAGCGGGAGCGTTGAATGAGCAGTTCTTC. Translating gives CASSQGAGALNEQFF. This chain connects TRBV3-1 (or the pseudogene TRBV3-2) to TRBJ2-1; the match to TRBD2 covers 8 bases. V was clipped by 1 base and J by 7 bases; unmatched bases: 6. This CDR3 is 15 amino acids long. Germline values: CDR1 LGHDT, CDR2 YNNKEL (reference sequence).

V is TRBV3-1 (or the pseudogene TRBV3-2) and J is TRBJ2-7, with TRBD2 as a possible D gene (6 bases). Germline CDR1 reads LGHDT; CDR2 reads YNNKEL (reference sequence). This CDR3 has 15 residues. V was cut by 7 bases and J by 3 bases, with 19 bases left in between. The CDR3 DNA sequence: TGTGCCAGCACTATGTTATATGTGGGGGGCTACGAGCAGTACTTC. This codes for CASTMLYVGGYEQYF.

The gene calls are TRBV4-1 and TRBJ2-3; D is unresolved. Germline V gives CDR1 MGHRA, CDR2 YSYEKL. Deletions cut 0 bases from V and 2 bases from J, with 9 bases between. CDR3 length: 15 amino acids. The CDR3 DNA reads TGCGCCAGCAGCCAAGATATCCCTTCCACAGATACGCAGTATTTT. Translating gives CASSQDIPSTDTQYF.

CDR3 sequence: CASSPTASSYEQYF. In DNA, the CDR3 is TGTGCCAGCAGTCCGACGGCTAGCTCCTACGAGCAGTACTTC. The chain carries TRBV6-6 and TRBJ2-7; no reliable D call. Trimming took off 5 bases at V and 0 bases at J, with 11 bases between the two ends. CDR1 and CDR2 (germline): MNHNY, SVGAGI (reference sequence). The CDR3 runs 14 residues.

V is TRBV6-6 and J is TRBJ2-7, with 9 bases fitting TRBD1. The CDR3 sequence is 14 residues long. Looked up from germline, CDR1 is MNHNY and CDR2 is SVGAGI (reference sequence). V shed 5 bases, J shed 4 bases, and the junction held 6 bases outside the gene matches. CDR3 sequence (DNA): TGTGCCAGCAGTCCCCTCGGGACAGGGTACGAGCAGTACTTC. As protein: CASSPLGTGYEQYF.

On this clone: Other nucleotide sequences in the sample specify the same CDR3. The chain joins TRBV3-1 (or the pseudogene TRBV3-2) to TRBJ1-6, with TRBD1 matching 7 bases. V dropped 4 bases and J dropped 6; count of bases not matched to a gene: 3. The germline V gene encodes CDR1 LGHDT and CDR2 YNNKEL (reference sequence). This CDR3 is built from 14 residues. The CDR3 is CASSLRDSNSPLHF. The CDR3 DNA follows: TGTGCCAGCAGCCTACGGGACAGTAATTCACCCCTCCACTTT.

This clone was recorded once. The chain links TRBV19 to TRBJ2-1; 10 nucleotides line up with TRBD1. The trim removed 3 bases at V and 7 bases at J, leaving 9 bases unmatched. The V gene's germline CDR1 is LNHDA and CDR2 SQIVND (reference sequence). CDR3 length: 16 residues. CDR3 loop: CASSIRGQGKNNEQFF. The CDR3 DNA follows: TGTGCCAGTAGTATCCGGGGACAGGGGAAAAATAATGAGCAGTTCTTC.

This chain joins TRBV11-2 and TRBJ2-5; 10 bases fit TRBD2. The germline V gene has CDR1 SGHAT and CDR2 FQNNGV. CDR3 length equals 15 residues. After removal of 5 bases from V and 5 bases from J, the junction contained 8 bases not matched to a gene. CDR3 nucleotides: TGTGCCAGCAGCCCCACGCAACTAGCGGGGGAGACCCAGTACTTC. Its protein product is CASSPTQLAGETQYF.

V is TRBV5-5 and J is TRBJ2-5; D gene ambiguous. Germline loops: CDR1 SGHKS, CDR2 YYEKEE (reference sequence). Deletions cut 0 bases from V and 4 bases from J, with 7 bases between. This CDR3 region has 13 residues. The CDR3 loop is CASSLAFSETQYF. CDR3 nucleotides: TGTGCCAGCAGCTTGGCCTTTTCAGAGACCCAGTACTTC.

This sequence joins TRBV7-2 and TRBJ2-4; 8 bases match TRBD1. The CDR3 has 16 residues. Trimming took 3 bases from V and 3 from J; bases not matched to a gene: 7. CDR1 SGHTA and CDR2 FQGNSA come from the germline V gene. The CDR3 DNA is TGTGCCAGCAGCTTGGGCAGGGGGCTGGACAAAAACATTCAGTACTTC. This sequence encodes CASSLGRGLDKNIQYF.

The chain is built from TRBV7-9 and TRBJ2-1; the match to TRBD2 covers 9 bases. Germline CDR1 SEHNR, CDR2 FQNEAQ (reference sequence). J lost 5 bases, V lost 5 bases, and 10 bases had no gene match. The CDR3 extends over 16 amino acids. The chain's CDR3 is CASSPHLAGQDNEQFF. The CDR3 DNA is TGTGCCAGCAGCCCCCACCTAGCGGGACAAGACAATGAGCAGTTCTTC.